The next 30 T cell receptor beta chains were all read from a single sample in a study of T cell changes during pregnancy in multiple sclerosis. Profiled with immunoSEQ multiplex PCR; TCRdb holds only in-frame clones, not every one. The table has 90,000 to 120,000 clones, roughly 92% seen once; the top ten hold 3.5%. This specimen consisted of peripheral blood, obtained after pregnancy. Every receptor here comes from a female donor with multiple sclerosis, enrolled in a pregnancy study.

The genes are TRBV6-5 and TRBJ1-1, with TRBD1 as a possible D gene (6 bases). Germline CDR1 and CDR2: MNHEY and SVGAGI. V was cut by 7 bases and J by 0 bases, with 9 bases left in between. The length of the CDR3 is 13 residues. The CDR3 reads CASKGTMNTEAFF. The CDR3 nucleotides are TGTGCCAGCAAAGGGACAATGAACACTGAAGCTTTCTTT.

The CDR3 region is CASREPRDTGELFF. The CDR3 DNA reads as TGTGCCAGCAGAGAACCCCGGGACACCGGGGAGCTGTTTTTT. The chain is built from TRBV2 and TRBJ2-2, with unresolved D. The CDR3 spans 14 residues. The germline gives CDR1 SNHLY, CDR2 FYNNEI. V lost 6 bases, J lost 3 bases, and 11 bases lay in between.

This clone appeared once. CDR3 protein: CASSEALGTDIPGELFF. The CDR3 DNA reads TGTGCCAGCAGTGAAGCGTTGGGGACAGATATTCCCGGGGAGCTGTTTTTT. The chain carries TRBV6-1 and TRBJ2-2; 7 bases fit TRBD1. After removal of 0 bases from V and 6 bases from J, the junction contained 10 bases not matched to a gene. The CDR3 has 17 residues. The germline gives CDR1 MNHNS, CDR2 SASEGT.

The chain's CDR3 is CASSVGGGKQYF. The DNA for the CDR3 is TGTGCCAGCAGCGTAGGGGGAGGAAAGCAGTACTTC. This rearrangement joins TRBV9 to TRBJ2-7, with TRBD2 as a possible D gene (6 bases). Germline V gene data show CDR1 as SGDLS and CDR2 as YYNGEE. V was trimmed by 0 bases and J by 8 bases, leaving 9 bases between them. This CDR3 has 12 amino acids.

A few counts support this clone. The chain recombines TRBV29-1 with TRBJ1-1, with D uncertain. The CDR3 covers 13 residues. V shed 7 bases and J shed 0 bases, with 12 bases lying between them. The germline gives CDR1 SQVTM, CDR2 ANQGSEA. CDR3 in DNA: TGCAGCGGTGTCGCAGTAATGAACACTGAAGCTTTCTTT. Translated, it gives CSGVAVMNTEAFF.

This clone has only one observation. This chain links TRBV6-6 with TRBJ1-1; 10 positions agree with TRBD1. CDR1 MNHNY and CDR2 SVGAGI come from the germline V gene (reference sequence). Trimming cost V 6 bases and J 2 bases; bases outside gene matches: 3. The CDR3 covers 14 residues. CDR3 protein: CASRDRGGNTEAFF. The DNA of the CDR3 is TGTGCCAGCAGGGACAGGGGGGGAAACACTGAAGCTTTCTTT.

V is TRBV7-2 and J is TRBJ1-3; 7 bases line up with TRBD1. The CDR3 length is 15 residues. In germline, CDR1 is SGHTA, CDR2 FQGNSA. Trimming removed 0 bases from V and 8 bases from J; junction bases left unmatched: 7. Here the CDR3 DNA reads TGTGCCAGCAGCTTAGCGACAGGGTCAGGGCACACCATATATTTT. Encoded protein: CASSLATGSGHTIYF.

The chain couples TRBV15 to TRBJ1-5; perhaps TRBD1 as D (6 bases). Trimming took 4 bases from V and 2 from J, leaving 15 bases between them. There are 16 residues in the CDR3. Germline V gives CDR1 LNHNV, CDR2 YYDKDF (reference sequence). CDR3 sequence: CATSTVGGAGNQPQHF. The CDR3 DNA is TGTGCCACCAGCACCGTGGGGGGGGCTGGCAATCAGCCCCAGCATTTT.

The rearrangement uses TRBV6-1 and TRBJ1-2; 7 bases map to TRBD1. V gave up 1 base and J gave up 8 bases; unmatched junction bases: 4. In germline, CDR1 is MNHNS, CDR2 SASEGT. CDR3 length: 13 residues. CDR3 residues: CASSEDRGLGYTF. The CDR3 bases are TGTGCCAGCAGTGAAGACAGGGGCCTCGGCTACACCTTC.

V gene TRBV5-1 combines with J gene TRBJ1-2, with TRBD1 identical over 7 bases. This CDR3 contains 16 residues. Trimming took 0 bases from V and 4 from J; bases not matched to a gene: 9. In germline, CDR1 is SGHRS, CDR2 YFSETQ. This chain's CDR3 is CASSLVAGGPTYGYTF. The CDR3 DNA follows: TGCGCCAGCAGCTTGGTGGCAGGGGGGCCAACCTATGGCTACACCTTC.

The chain links TRBV7-9 to TRBJ1-2; D gene ambiguous. CDR1 is SEHNR, CDR2 FQNEAQ, per germline (reference sequence). V lost 3 bases to trimming and J lost 2 bases, with 7 bases between them. This CDR3 has 13 residues. CDR3 in amino acids: CASSLAGNYGYTF. CDR3 sequence (DNA): TGTGCCAGCAGCTTGGCGGGGAACTATGGCTACACCTTC. The full variable domain, completed using reference TRBV7-9 and TRBJ1-2, is DTGVSQNPRHKITKRGQNVTFRCDPISEHNRLYWYRQTLGQGPEFLTYFQNEAQLEKSRLLSDRFSAERPKGSFSTLEIQRTEQGDSAMYLCASSLAGNYGYTFGSGTRLTVV.

The rearrangement links TRBV6-5 to TRBJ2-5; TRBD2 matches 7 bases. Trimming at V came to 2 bases and at J to 2 bases, leaving 8 bases not matched to a gene. The germline V gene has CDR1 MNHEY and CDR2 SVGAGI. The CDR3 sequence is 16 residues long. CDR3 nucleotides: TGTGCCAGCAGTTACCCCAGCCTGGGAGGGCAAGAGACCCAGTACTTC. Protein: CASSYPSLGGQETQYF.

The chain joins TRBV11-2 to TRBJ2-5, with 7 bases lining up with TRBD2. With V trimmed by 7 bases and J by 2 bases, 13 bases remained unmatched. Germline V gives CDR1 SGHAT, CDR2 FQNNGV. The CDR3 consists of 16 residues. In nucleotides, the CDR3 is TGTGCCAGCAAAGGCTGGAGTGGGGGGGTTCAAGAGACCCAGTACTTC. Translated: CASKGWSGGVQETQYF.

J is TRBJ2-3 and V is TRBV4-2, with TRBD2 identical over 8 bases. This CDR3 has 16 amino acids. J gave up 5 bases and V 0 bases, and 7 bases lay outside the gene matches. Looked up from germline, CDR1 is LGHNA and CDR2 is YNFKEQ. This CDR3 reads CASSQDLAGMRDTQYF. The CDR3 DNA reads TGTGCCAGCAGCCAAGATTTAGCGGGGATGAGAGATACGCAGTATTTT.

The chain is built from TRBV19 and TRBJ2-1; 8 bases match TRBD2. V shed 1 base and J 5 bases; nucleotides not matched to a gene: 4. This CDR3 region has 15 residues. Germline V gives CDR1 LNHDA, CDR2 SQIVND (reference sequence). CDR3 DNA sequence: TGTGCCAGTAGTATAGGTGGTAGCGGGGACAATGAGCAGTTCTTC. Translated: CASSIGGSGDNEQFF.

The gene calls are TRBV10-3 and TRBJ2-6; D ambiguous. Germline CDR1 and CDR2: ENHRY and SYGVKD. The CDR3 extends over 14 amino acids. Trimming removed 4 bases from V and 2 bases from J, with 6 bases in between. CDR3 residues: CAISAGPGANVLTF. The CDR3 region has the DNA TGTGCCATCAGTGCAGGCCCTGGGGCCAACGTCCTGACTTTC.

On this clone: The sample carries other DNA sequences with the same CDR3. The chain combines TRBV5-1 with TRBJ2-1, with 7 nucleotides matching TRBD2. This CDR3 comprises 15 residues. With V trimmed by 0 bases and J by 4 bases, 4 bases remained unmatched. Germline V gene lookup returns CDR1 SGHRS and CDR2 YFSETQ. DNA of the CDR3: TGCGCCAGCAGCTTGGTGGGCGGGGGATACAATGAGCAGTTCTTC. It specifies CASSLVGGGYNEQFF.

This clone has more than one count but fewer than ten. The chain is built from TRBV10-3 and TRBJ2-5; 14 bases are a match to TRBD2. Germline V gene lookup returns CDR1 ENHRY and CDR2 SYGVKD. Trimming at V came to 0 bases and at J to 5 bases, leaving 8 bases not matched to a gene. There are 18 residues in the CDR3. The CDR3 DNA is TGTGCCATCAGTGAGTCGCTCGGGACTAGCGGGGGTCGGGAGACCCAGTACTTC. Protein: CAISESLGTSGGRETQYF.

J is TRBJ1-1 and V is TRBV5-1, with a tentative D call TRBD1 (6 bases). Trimming stripped 3 bases from V and 0 bases from J, with 12 bases between. Germline CDR1 is SGHRS and CDR2 is YFSETQ. The CDR3 spans 15 residues. The CDR3 reads CASSSSRGVNTEAFF. The CDR3 coding sequence is TGCGCCAGCAGCTCTTCCAGGGGAGTGAACACTGAAGCTTTCTTT.

The rearrangement joins TRBV6-6 to TRBJ2-7; TRBD1 aligns across 9 bases. The length of the CDR3 is 16 residues. The ends lost 0 bases at V and 2 bases at J; junction bases unmatched: 5. Germline CDR1 reads MNHNY; CDR2 reads SVGAGI (reference sequence). DNA of the CDR3: TGTGCCAGCAGTTACTCACCCGGGACAGGGACCTACGAGCAGTACTTC. Protein: CASSYSPGTGTYEQYF.

The chain carries TRBV5-1 and TRBJ2-2, with TRBD1 matching 7 bases. Per germline, CDR1 SGHRS and CDR2 YFSETQ. Trimming cost V 6 bases and J 1 base; bases outside gene matches: 6. This CDR3 comprises 15 residues. The CDR3 loop reads CASTTGVGNTGELFF. The CDR3, as DNA: TGCGCCAGCACCACAGGGGTGGGGAACACCGGGGAGCTGTTTTTT.

The chain uses TRBV27 and TRBJ1-2, with D hard to call. The length of the CDR3 is 13 residues. Germline assignment: CDR1 MNHEY and CDR2 SMNVEV (reference sequence). Trimming cost V 6 bases and J 7 bases, with 15 bases left between them. The CDR3 DNA follows: TGTGCCAGCAGAGAGGGTGGTTTAGGTGGCTACACCTTC. It yields the protein CASREGGLGGYTF.

CDR3 bases: TGTGCCAGCAGTTACGCCGGGTCAGCTAACTATGGCTACACCTTC. Protein product: CASSYAGSANYGYTF. This rearrangement joins TRBV6-5 to TRBJ1-2; D gene unclear. Trimming pared 2 bases from V and 0 bases from J, leaving 10 bases between. Germline CDR1 reads MNHEY; CDR2 reads SVGAGI. The CDR3 runs to 15 residues.

The chain is built from TRBV11-3 and TRBJ1-5; D is perhaps TRBD1 (5 bases). Germline V gene sequence: CDR1 SGHNT, CDR2 YENEEA. The CDR3 extends over 15 amino acids. V gave up 5 bases and J gave up 0 bases, with 11 bases separating them. The CDR3 region is CASSREGYSNQPQHF. In DNA, the CDR3 is TGTGCCAGCAGCAGGGAGGGGTATAGCAATCAGCCCCAGCATTTT.

V is TRBV19 and J is TRBJ1-2; unclear D gene. The CDR3 length is 12 residues. The germline V and J ends were trimmed by 7 bases and 4 bases, with 10 bases remaining between them. Germline V gene data show CDR1 as LNHDA and CDR2 as SQIVND (reference sequence). CDR3 amino acids: CASIGGFYGYTF. In DNA form, the CDR3 reads TGTGCCAGTATAGGAGGGTTCTATGGCTACACCTTC.

In this sample, this clone turned up once. As DNA, the CDR3 is TGTGCCAGCAGCGTAGTTTCGACGGGTCACAATGAGCAGTTCTTC. This sequence encodes CASSVVSTGHNEQFF. The chain carries TRBV9 and TRBJ2-1; D gene ambiguous. CDR1 is SGDLS and CDR2 is YYNGEE in the germline V gene. V was shortened by 0 bases and J by 5 bases, with 12 bases between the two germline ends. This CDR3 is 15 amino acids long.

This clone was counted only a few times. CDR3 DNA: TGTGCCATCAGTGGCCAAACAGGGTTGGGGTCACCCCTCCACTTT. Protein sequence: CAISGQTGLGSPLHF. This sequence joins TRBV10-3 and TRBJ1-6; D perhaps matches TRBD1 (6 bases). Trimming took 4 bases from V and 10 from J, leaving 17 bases between them. Germline V gives CDR1 ENHRY, CDR2 SYGVKD. CDR3 size: 15 residues.

V is TRBV6-5 and J is TRBJ1-3; TRBD1 might be the D (6 bases). The CDR3 is 15 amino acids. CDR1 is MNHEY, CDR2 SVGAGI, per germline. Trimming cost V 6 bases and J 0 bases, with 12 bases left between them. The CDR3 loop is CASSPDRTSGNTIYF. In nucleotides, the CDR3 is TGTGCCAGCAGCCCCGACAGGACCTCTGGAAACACCATATATTTT.

The rearrangement links TRBV13 to TRBJ2-5; 8 positions match TRBD1. Trimming at V came to 0 bases and at J to 3 bases, leaving 6 bases not matched to a gene. Germline assignment: CDR1 PRHDT and CDR2 FYEKMQ (reference sequence). The CDR3 is 16 amino acids. CDR3 DNA sequence: TGTGCCAGCAGCTTAGGTACGGACAGGGAGGAAGAGACCCAGTACTTC. Translating it yields CASSLGTDREEETQYF.

This chain joins TRBV14 and TRBJ2-1, with TRBD1 identical over 9 bases. The CDR3 sequence is 16 residues long. V trimming: 6 bases; J trimming: 5 bases; junction bases outside the gene matches: 11. Germline V gene data show CDR1 as SGHDN and CDR2 as FVKESK. The CDR3 DNA sequence: TGTGCCAGCAGTTACGCGGACAGGGGTTTCCACAATGAGCAGTTCTTC. It codes for CASSYADRGFHNEQFF.